This TCR beta chain was identified during a study of PD-1 blockade in classical Hodgkin lymphoma. Documented time point: cycle 4 day 1 (C4D1), after 6 weeks of nivolumab. Each of the patients experienced relapse following autologous stem cell transplantation, and their brentuximab vedotin exposure differed. From thawed PBMCs, CD4+ T cells were purified using magnetic negative selection. As to this clone: Its specificity is unknown.

General study points: Compared with healthy donors, newly diagnosed patients reportedly showed lower baseline TCR diversity. Causes of the repertoire differences remain undefined, possibly disease activity or prior therapy. Individuals who commenced nivolumab within less than 1 year of ASCT were excluded.

CDR1 and CDR2 from the germline V gene are SGHDN and FVKESK. The CDR3 spans 17 residues. V shed 0 bases, J shed 5 bases, and the junction held 9 bases outside the gene matches. Repertoires were generated with immunoSEQ multiplex PCR, while TCRdb's copy carries only in-frame clones and drops some. The table records roughly 35,000 clones, roughly 92% of them present only once. The chain is built from TRBV14 and TRBJ2-5; 10 bases fit TRBD2. This clonotype was sampled from a human donor with classical Hodgkin lymphoma. Here the sequenced sample was CD4+ T cells from blood, taken before the fourth cycle of nivolumab. The chain's CDR3 is CASSQELAGTVYETQYF. CDR3 sequence (DNA): TGTGCCAGCAGCCAAGAACTAGCGGGAACTGTTTATGAGACCCAGTACTTC.